This T cell receptor (beta chain) comes out of a study of blood T cell repertoires in COVID-19. Study information: Acute and convalescent COVID-19 samples came from the United States, Italy and Spain. Sources were T cells, B-cell-depleted T cells, or PBMCs; the material itself was cDNA or gDNA.

Trimming took 7 bases from V and 4 from J, leaving 11 bases between them. This CDR3 has 12 residues. CDR1 and CDR2 (germline): SGHRS, YFSETQ. As originally analysed: Amplification of reference gene primers provided the estimated nucleated cell counts. Here immunoSEQ multiplex PCR was the method, and the copy in TCRdb shows in-frame clones only, minus some. The V and J calls and clone size are taken from that table; D and trimming were inferred from the DNA. The sample includes some 36,000 clones, 90% of them seen just once. The chain has TRBV5-1 and TRBJ1-2; tentative D call: TRBD1 (6 bases). The origin of this receptor is a man between 60 and 75 years old with active or convalescent COVID-19. Specimen: peripheral blood. In DNA, the CDR3 is TGCGCCAGCCACAGGGACGCCTATGGCTACACCTTC. It yields the protein CASHRDAYGYTF. The full variable domain, its missing parts supplied by reference TRBV5-1 and TRBJ1-2, is KAGVTQTPRYLIKTRGQQVTLSCSPISGHRSVSWYQQTPGQGLQFLFEYFSETQRNKGNFPGRFSGRQFSNSRSEMNVSTLELGDSALYLCASHRDAYGYTFGSGTRLTVV.